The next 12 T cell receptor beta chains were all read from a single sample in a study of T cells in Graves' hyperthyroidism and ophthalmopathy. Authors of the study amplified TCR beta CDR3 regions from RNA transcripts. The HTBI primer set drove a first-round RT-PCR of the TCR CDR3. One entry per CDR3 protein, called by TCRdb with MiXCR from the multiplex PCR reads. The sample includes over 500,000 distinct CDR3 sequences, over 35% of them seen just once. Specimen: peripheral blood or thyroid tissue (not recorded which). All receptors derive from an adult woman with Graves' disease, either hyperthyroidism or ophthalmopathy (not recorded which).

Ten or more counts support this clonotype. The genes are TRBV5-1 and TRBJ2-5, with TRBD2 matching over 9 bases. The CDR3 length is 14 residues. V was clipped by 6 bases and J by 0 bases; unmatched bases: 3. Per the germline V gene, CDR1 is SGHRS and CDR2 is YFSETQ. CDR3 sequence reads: CASKREANQETQYF. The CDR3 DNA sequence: TGCGCCAGCAAGCGGGAGGCAAACCAAGAGACCCAGTACTTC.

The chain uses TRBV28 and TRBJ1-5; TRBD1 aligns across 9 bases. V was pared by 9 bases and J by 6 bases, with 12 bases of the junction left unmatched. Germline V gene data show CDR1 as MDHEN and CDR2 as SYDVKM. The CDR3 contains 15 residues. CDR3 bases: TGTGCCAGTCGAGGGGGGACAGGGAGGAGTCAGCCCCAGCATTTT. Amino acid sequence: CASRGGTGRSQPQHF. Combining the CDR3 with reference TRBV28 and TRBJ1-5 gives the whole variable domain DVKVTQSSRYLVKRTGEKVFLECVQDMDHENMFWYRQDPGLGLRLIYFSYDVKMKEKGDIPEGYSVSREKKERFSLILESASTNQTSMYLCASRGGTGRSQPQHFGDGTRLSIL.

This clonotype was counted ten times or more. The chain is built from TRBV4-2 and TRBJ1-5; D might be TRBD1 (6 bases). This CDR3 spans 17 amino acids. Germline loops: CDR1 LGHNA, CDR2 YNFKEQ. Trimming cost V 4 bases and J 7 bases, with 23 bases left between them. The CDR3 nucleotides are TGTGCCAGCAGCCTAAACCAGGCGGAGGCAGGGGCCCAGCCCCAGCATTTT. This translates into CASSLNQAEAGAQPQHF.

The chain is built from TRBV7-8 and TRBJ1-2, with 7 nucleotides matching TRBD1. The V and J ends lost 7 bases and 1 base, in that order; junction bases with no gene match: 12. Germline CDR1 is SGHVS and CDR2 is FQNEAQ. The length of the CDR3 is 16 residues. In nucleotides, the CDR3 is TGTGCCAGCACCAAATTCCGGGGGACAGATAACTATGGCTACACCTTC. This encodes CASTKFRGTDNYGYTF.

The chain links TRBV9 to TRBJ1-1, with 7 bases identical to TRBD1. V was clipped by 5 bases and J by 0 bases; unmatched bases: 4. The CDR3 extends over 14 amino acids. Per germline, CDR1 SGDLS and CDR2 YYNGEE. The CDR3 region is CASRIGQVNTEAFF. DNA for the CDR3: TGTGCCAGCAGGATAGGACAGGTGAACACTGAAGCTTTCTTT.

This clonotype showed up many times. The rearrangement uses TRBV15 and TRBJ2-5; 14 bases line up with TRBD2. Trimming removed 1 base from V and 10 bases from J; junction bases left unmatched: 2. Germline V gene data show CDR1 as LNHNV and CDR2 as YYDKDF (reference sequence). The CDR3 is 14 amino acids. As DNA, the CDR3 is TGTGCCACCAGCAGAGCCGGGACTAGCGGGAGCCAGTACTTC. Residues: CATSRAGTSGSQYF. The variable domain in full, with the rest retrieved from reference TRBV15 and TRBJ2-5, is DAMVIQNPRYQVTQFGKPVTLSCSQTLNHNVMYWYQQKSSQAPKLLFHYYDKDFNNEADTPDNFQSRRPNTSFCFLDIRSPGLGDTAMYLCATSRAGTSGSQYFGPGTRLLVL.

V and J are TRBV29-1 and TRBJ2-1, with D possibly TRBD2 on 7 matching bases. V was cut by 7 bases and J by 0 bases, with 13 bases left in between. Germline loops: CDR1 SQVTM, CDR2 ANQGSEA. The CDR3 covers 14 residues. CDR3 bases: TGCAGCGGTAAGCGGGACATCTCCTACAATGAGCAGTTCTTC. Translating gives CSGKRDISYNEQFF.

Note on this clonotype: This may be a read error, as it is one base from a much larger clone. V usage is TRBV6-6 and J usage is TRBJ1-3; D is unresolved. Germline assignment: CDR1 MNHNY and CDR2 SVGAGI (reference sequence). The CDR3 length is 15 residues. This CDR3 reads CASSLDGYSGNTLYF. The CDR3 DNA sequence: TGTGCCAGCAGTCTTGATGGATACTCTGGAAACACCCTATATTTT.

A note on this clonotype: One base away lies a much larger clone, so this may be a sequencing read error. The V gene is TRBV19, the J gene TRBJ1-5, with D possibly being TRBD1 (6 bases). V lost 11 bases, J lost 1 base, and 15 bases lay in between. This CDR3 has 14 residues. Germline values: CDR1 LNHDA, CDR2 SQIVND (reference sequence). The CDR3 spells CAGKSGASNQPQHF. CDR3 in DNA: TGTGCCGGTAAATCGGGGGCAAGCAATCAGCCCCAGCATTTT.

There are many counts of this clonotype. The CDR3: CASTGSSGNTIYF. The DNA for the CDR3 is TGTGCCAGCACGGGGAGCTCTGGAAACACCATATATTTT. The rearrangement uses TRBV25-1 and TRBJ1-3; D uncertain. The CDR3 is 13 amino acids. The V gene's germline CDR1 is MGHDK and CDR2 SYGVNS. V was shortened by 7 bases and J by 0 bases, with 7 bases between the two germline ends.

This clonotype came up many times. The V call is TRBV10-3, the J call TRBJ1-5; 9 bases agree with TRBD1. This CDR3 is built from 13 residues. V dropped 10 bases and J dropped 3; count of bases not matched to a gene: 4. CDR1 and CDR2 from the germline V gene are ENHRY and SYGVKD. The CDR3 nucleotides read TGTGCCACCGGGACAGGGTCCAATCAGCCCCAGCATTTT. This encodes CATGTGSNQPQHF.

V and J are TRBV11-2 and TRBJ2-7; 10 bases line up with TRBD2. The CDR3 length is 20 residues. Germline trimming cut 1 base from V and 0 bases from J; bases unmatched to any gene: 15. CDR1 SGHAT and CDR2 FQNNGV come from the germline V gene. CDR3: CASSLGASWRTSGTSYEQYF. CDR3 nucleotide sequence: TGTGCCAGCAGCTTAGGAGCTTCGTGGAGGACTAGCGGAACCTCCTACGAGCAGTACTTC.